These 27 T cell receptor beta chains share one sample of origin, sequenced in a study of blood T cell repertoires in COVID-19. The assay was immunoSEQ multiplex PCR, and TCRdb's table has in-frame clones only and misses some. The sample has 240,000 or so clones; about 84% are singletons. The material sequenced was peripheral blood. The receptors were sampled from a man older than 75 with acute or convalescent COVID-19.

The chain has TRBV28 and TRBJ1-1; D is uncertain. CDR1 and CDR2 (germline): MDHEN, SYDVKM. Trimming removed 3 bases from V and 7 bases from J, with 6 bases in between. The length of the CDR3 is 11 residues. Written as DNA, the CDR3 is TGTGCCAGCAGTTTCGCGGTTGAAGCTTTCTTT. It codes for CASSFAVEAFF.

The chain is built from TRBV5-4 and TRBJ2-2; tentatively, D is TRBD1 (5 bases). The CDR3 runs 16 residues. Germline-derived CDR1 and CDR2 are SGHNT and YYREEE (reference sequence). V gave up 0 bases and J gave up 5 bases, with 14 bases separating them. CDR3: CASSLAPSAGTGELFF. CDR3 in DNA: TGTGCCAGCAGCTTGGCTCCCTCGGCAGGGACCGGGGAGCTGTTTTTT.

CDR3 DNA: TGTGCCAGCAGCCATGCTGGGACTAGCGGGGGAATAGAAGATACGCAGTATTTT. Its protein is CASSHAGTSGGIEDTQYF. The genes are TRBV7-9 and TRBJ2-3; 14 bases line up with TRBD2. The CDR3 covers 18 residues. In germline, CDR1 is SEHNR, CDR2 FQNEAQ (reference sequence). Trimming took 5 bases from V and 5 from J; bases not matched to a gene: 12.

The chain is built from TRBV10-2 and TRBJ1-6, with a possible D match to TRBD1 (5 bases). Germline V lookup: CDR1 WSHSY, CDR2 SAAADI. V lost 9 bases and J 5 bases, leaving 14 bases between the germline ends. The CDR3 contains 14 residues. DNA of the CDR3: TGCGCCAGTATCAGGGAACGGGATAATTCACCCCTCCACTTT. Residues: CASIRERDNSPLHF.

V usage is TRBV11-2 and J usage is TRBJ1-1, with TRBD1 matching 8 bases. This CDR3 is built from 15 residues. Germline V gene data show CDR1 as SGHAT and CDR2 as FQNNGV. The V and J ends lost 0 bases and 5 bases, in that order; junction bases with no gene match: 5. The CDR3 region has the DNA TGTGCCAGCAGCTTAGATCGAGACAGGGGAACTGAAGCTTTCTTT. Translated, it gives CASSLDRDRGTEAFF.

This chain joins TRBV13 and TRBJ2-4; 7 nucleotides line up with TRBD1. This CDR3 is built from 14 residues. V shed 4 bases, J shed 7 bases, and the junction held 7 bases outside the gene matches. Germline assignment: CDR1 PRHDT and CDR2 FYEKMQ (reference sequence). CDR3 residues: CASSSTQGENIQYF. The CDR3 coding sequence is TGTGCCAGCAGCTCCACCCAGGGGGAGAACATTCAGTACTTC. Using reference TRBV13 and TRBJ2-4 for the parts outside the CDR3, the full variable domain is AAGVIQSPRHLIKEKRETATLKCYPIPRHDTVYWYQQGPGQDPQFLISFYEKMQSDKGSIPDRFSAQQFSDYHSELNMSSLELGDSALYFCASSSTQGENIQYFGAGTRLSVL.

This chain uses TRBV5-1 with TRBJ2-7, with 9 bases fitting TRBD2. Germline V gene lookup returns CDR1 SGHRS and CDR2 YFSETQ. The CDR3 length is 18 residues. The ends lost 4 bases at V and 3 bases at J; junction bases unmatched: 17. This CDR3 reads CASSTRNFLTSGVYEQYF. CDR3 DNA sequence: TGCGCCAGCAGCACCCGCAACTTCCTGACTAGCGGAGTCTACGAGCAGTACTTC.

J is TRBJ2-1 and V is TRBV5-1; 7 bases map to TRBD1. Germline CDR1 SGHRS, CDR2 YFSETQ. V lost 3 bases to trimming and J lost 0 bases; unmatched junction nucleotides: 3. The length of the CDR3 is 15 residues. CDR3 sequence: CASSSTGSSYNEQFF. The CDR3 DNA reads as TGCGCCAGCAGCTCGACAGGGAGCTCCTACAATGAGCAGTTCTTC.

This chain connects TRBV5-1 to TRBJ2-5, with D possibly being TRBD2 (7 bases). Germline assignment: CDR1 SGHRS and CDR2 YFSETQ. The V end was cut by 4 bases, the J end by 5 bases, with 15 bases between. The CDR3 loop spans 14 amino acids. The CDR3 sequence is CASSTGRAWETQYF. The CDR3 DNA reads TGCGCCAGCAGCACAGGGAGGGCTTGGGAGACCCAGTACTTC.

The gene calls are TRBV7-9 and TRBJ1-4; 8 bases line up with TRBD1. V shed 4 bases and J 5 bases; nucleotides not matched to a gene: 6. Germline V lookup: CDR1 SEHNR, CDR2 FQNEAQ (reference sequence). This CDR3 contains 15 residues. CDR3 nucleotides: TGTGCCAGCAGCTCAGCGACAGGGGAAAATGAAAAACTGTTTTTT. Its translation: CASSSATGENEKLFF.

V is TRBV19 and J is TRBJ2-6; a weak D match, TRBD2 (5 bases). Per germline, CDR1 LNHDA and CDR2 SQIVND (reference sequence). The CDR3 loop spans 18 amino acids. The V end lost 7 bases, the J end lost 0 bases, and 19 bases lay between the germline ends. CDR3 DNA sequence: TGTGCCAGTACCCCGCGGGCTGTGGAAACCTCTGGGGCCAACGTCCTGACTTTC. Translating it yields CASTPRAVETSGANVLTF.

V gene TRBV27 combines with J gene TRBJ1-1; the D is unclear. The V end was cut by 3 bases, the J end by 7 bases, with 12 bases between. Looked up from germline, CDR1 is MNHEY and CDR2 is SMNVEV (reference sequence). The CDR3 sequence is 13 residues long. The CDR3 region is CASSFRRALEAFF. CDR3 nucleotide sequence: TGTGCCAGCAGTTTCCGGCGGGCGCTTGAAGCTTTCTTT.

The chain employs TRBV11-2 and TRBJ1-2; 7 nucleotides align to TRBD1. V lost 5 bases to trimming and J lost 6 bases; unmatched junction nucleotides: 12. Germline loops: CDR1 SGHAT, CDR2 FQNNGV. CDR3 length: 15 amino acids. CDR3 sequence (DNA): TGTGCCAGCAGCACCCGGGACAGCAGGGAGGATGGCTACACCTTC. Protein: CASSTRDSREDGYTF.

The chain has TRBV6-6 and TRBJ2-1; 9 nucleotides line up with TRBD2. The CDR3 spans 15 residues. Germline CDR1 MNHNY, CDR2 SVGAGI (reference sequence). V lost 7 bases and J lost 0; bases outside the gene matches: 4. The CDR3 DNA sequence: TGTGCCAGCACCCTAGCGGGGAGCTCCTACAATGAGCAGTTCTTC. Translated: CASTLAGSSYNEQFF.

This chain connects TRBV7-2 to TRBJ1-4; 7 nucleotides align to TRBD1. The CDR3 runs to 15 residues. The junction had 4 bases not matched to a gene; V was cut back by 6 bases and J by 0 bases. Germline V gene sequence: CDR1 SGHTA, CDR2 FQGNSA. The CDR3 region is CASRPDRATNEKLFF. The DNA for the CDR3 is TGTGCCAGCAGACCCGACAGGGCAACTAATGAAAAACTGTTTTTT.

The gene calls are TRBV19 and TRBJ2-1; no definite D call. The CDR3 loop spans 15 amino acids. Trimming stripped 7 bases from V and 0 bases from J, with 13 bases between. Per the germline V gene, CDR1 is LNHDA and CDR2 is SQIVND (reference sequence). CDR3 amino acids: CASTIDRSSYNEQFF. The CDR3 DNA sequence: TGTGCCAGTACCATAGACCGGAGCTCCTACAATGAGCAGTTCTTC.

V is TRBV29-1 and J is TRBJ1-2; D is ambiguous. The V gene lost 5 bases and the J gene lost 2 bases, with 9 bases spanning the gap. CDR1 is SQVTM and CDR2 is ANQGSEA in the germline V gene. The CDR3 is 12 residues long. This chain's CDR3 is CSVRTGNYGYTF. In DNA form, the CDR3 reads TGCAGCGTTCGGACTGGGAACTATGGCTACACCTTC. Full variable domain (remainder filled in from reference TRBV29-1 and TRBJ1-2): SAVISQKPSRDICQRGTSLTIQCQVDSQVTMMFWYRQQPGQSLTLIATANQGSEATYESGFVIDKFPISRPNLTFSTLTVSNMSPEDSSIYLCSVRTGNYGYTFGSGTRLTVV.

The rearrangement links TRBV28 to TRBJ1-4; TRBD1 might be the D (6 bases). This CDR3 has 14 residues. CDR1 is MDHEN, CDR2 SYDVKM, per germline. The V and J ends lost 6 bases and 4 bases respectively, with 12 bases between them. The CDR3 reads CASRSGTSNEKLFF. CDR3 DNA sequence: TGTGCCAGCAGATCCGGGACAAGTAATGAAAAACTGTTTTTT.

This chain connects TRBV5-4 to TRBJ2-7; 9 bases map to TRBD1. Germline V gene lookup returns CDR1 SGHNT and CDR2 YYREEE (reference sequence). J was trimmed by 5 bases and V by 2 bases; bases with no gene match: 8. CDR3 length: 15 residues. Here the CDR3 reads CASSFRDRDGNEQYF. The CDR3 nucleotides are TGTGCCAGCAGCTTCCGGGACAGGGATGGCAACGAGCAGTACTTC.

The chain recombines TRBV18 with TRBJ2-1; 11 bases fit TRBD2. V shed 4 bases, J shed 6 bases, and the junction held 8 bases outside the gene matches. Germline-derived CDR1 and CDR2 are KGHSH and LQKENI. The CDR3 consists of 16 residues. The CDR3 loop is CASSLLLAGDVNEQFF. The CDR3 DNA follows: TGTGCCAGCTCACTACTACTAGCGGGAGATGTCAATGAGCAGTTCTTC.

The V gene is TRBV4-1, the J gene TRBJ2-1; maybe TRBD2 (5 bases). Trimming pared 0 bases from V and 12 bases from J, leaving 12 bases between. CDR1 and CDR2 (germline): MGHRA, YSYEKL. This CDR3 contains 13 residues. The CDR3 DNA reads TGCGCCAGCAGCCAAGATCGGAGGTCCAGGCAGTTCTTC. Translating gives CASSQDRRSRQFF.

This chain links TRBV11-3 with TRBJ2-7; 7 bases line up with TRBD1. The CDR3 totals 14 residues. Unmatched junction bases numbered 8, after V lost 4 bases and J lost 5 bases. Germline loops: CDR1 SGHNT, CDR2 YENEEA. The CDR3 nucleotides read TGTGCCAGCAGCTCCTCGACAGGGCACCACGAGCAGTACTTC. It translates to CASSSSTGHHEQYF.

This chain joins TRBV6-6 and TRBJ1-3, with 7 bases identical to TRBD1. There are 14 residues in the CDR3. Germline V gene lookup returns CDR1 MNHNY and CDR2 SVGAGI (reference sequence). As DNA, the CDR3 is TGTGAAGCCCACGCAGGGGGCTCTGGAAACACCATATATTTT. Protein sequence: CEAHAGGSGNTIYF.

The chain recombines TRBV5-1 with TRBJ2-7; D perhaps matches TRBD1 (5 bases). The germline V gene encodes CDR1 SGHRS and CDR2 YFSETQ. V lost 4 bases and J lost 2, with 22 bases in between. The CDR3 consists of 17 residues. CDR3 residues: CASSPGISSGAPYEQYF. The CDR3 DNA reads as TGCGCCAGCAGCCCAGGGATTTCGTCGGGTGCCCCCTACGAGCAGTACTTC.

The gene calls are TRBV28 and TRBJ2-7; D is uncertain. Deletions cut 2 bases from V and 2 bases from J, with 7 bases between. The germline gives CDR1 MDHEN, CDR2 SYDVKM. The CDR3 covers 13 residues. The CDR3 coding sequence is TGTGCCAGCAGTTTAGCAGGTACCTACGAGCAGTACTTC. Amino acid sequence: CASSLAGTYEQYF.

The table lists this clone with a few counts. In the same sample, other DNA sequences code for this CDR3. The rearrangement uses TRBV6-1 and TRBJ1-5; TRBD1 matches 8 bases. This CDR3 region has 14 residues. V was clipped by 3 bases and J by 6 bases; unmatched bases: 4. CDR1 is MNHNS and CDR2 is SASEGT in the germline V gene. This CDR3 reads CASSESGGGQPQHF. The CDR3, as DNA: TGTGCCAGCAGTGAGTCAGGGGGCGGTCAGCCCCAGCATTTT.

This clone came up a few times. The chain combines TRBV29-1 with TRBJ2-7; TRBD2 might be the D (5 bases). The CDR3 has 12 residues. With 4 bases removed from V and 1 base from J, the gap between germline ends came to 8 bases. Germline values: CDR1 SQVTM, CDR2 ANQGSEA. CDR3 nucleotides: TGCAGCGTTGCTCGGGATTCCTACGAGCAGTACTTC. This gives the protein CSVARDSYEQYF.